This passage covers 20 T cell receptor beta chains from one sample sequenced in a study of CD8 T cells in Susac syndrome. Reverse transcription used roughly 0.45 to 1 ug RNA and random hexamers. MiXCR was run by TCRdb on the immunoSEQ multiplex PCR reads, yielding one entry per CDR3 protein. The repertoire has 130,000 or so distinct CDR3 sequences, roughly 80% of them found once; the top ten carry roughly 0.48%. The sequenced material came from CD8+ T cells from PBMCs. The receptors stem from a human donor with multiple sclerosis.

This chain joins TRBV19 and TRBJ1-1, with D perhaps matching TRBD1 (5 bases). Germline V gene sequence: CDR1 LNHDA, CDR2 SQIVND (reference sequence). V shed 5 bases and J shed 4 bases, with 11 bases lying between them. The length of the CDR3 is 13 residues. For the CDR3, the DNA is TGTGCCAGTAGTTCCCAGGGAGTCACTGAAGCTTTCTTT. This translates into CASSSQGVTEAFF. Full variable domain (remainder filled in from reference TRBV19 and TRBJ1-1): DGGITQSPKYLFRKEGQNVTLSCEQNLNHDAMYWYRQDPGQGLRLIYYSQIVNDFQKGDIAEGYSVSREKKESFPLTVTSAQKNPTAFYLCASSSQGVTEAFFGQGTRLTVV.

The chain is built from TRBV19 and TRBJ1-1, with no clear D. This CDR3 has 12 residues. The V gene's germline CDR1 is LNHDA and CDR2 SQIVND (reference sequence). V lost 1 base and J lost 11, with 11 bases in between. The CDR3 nucleotides are TGTGCCAGTAGTATAGGAGGCGTCAGGGCTTTCTTT. Protein product: CASSIGGVRAFF.

The chain uses TRBV6-5 and TRBJ2-7, with D perhaps matching TRBD1 or TRBD2 (6 bases each). This CDR3 is built from 13 residues. V dropped 10 bases and J dropped 0 bases, with 13 bases sitting between them. Germline V CDR1 and CDR2: MNHEY, SVGAGI. The CDR3 loop is CATWGAASYEQYV. CDR3 DNA sequence: TGTGCCACATGGGGGGCAGCCTCCTACGAGCAGTACGTC.

This clonotype has only a few counts. The gene calls are TRBV6-1 and TRBJ1-1, with a possible D match to TRBD1 (5 bases). Trimming shortened V by 2 bases and J by 1 base, and 11 bases separated the two germline ends. Per germline, CDR1 MNHNS and CDR2 SASEGT. The CDR3 has 15 amino acids. The CDR3 sequence is CASSENRGTNTEAFF. DNA for the CDR3: TGTGCCAGCAGTGAAAATCGGGGGACGAACACTGAAGCTTTCTTT.

The rearrangement joins TRBV20-1 to TRBJ2-1, with D possibly being TRBD1 or TRBD2 (5 bases each). V lost 0 bases and J 4 bases, leaving 22 bases between the germline ends. The length of the CDR3 is 18 residues. CDR1 is DFQATT and CDR2 is SNEGSKA in the germline V gene (reference sequence). The CDR3 loop is CSARDRSIHGTTYNEQFF. In nucleotides, the CDR3 is TGCAGTGCTAGAGATAGATCGATCCACGGGACGACATACAATGAGCAGTTCTTC.

This sequence joins TRBV28 and TRBJ1-4; D uncertain. This CDR3 has 14 residues. CDR1 is MDHEN, CDR2 SYDVKM, per germline. The V gene lost 3 bases and the J gene lost 10 bases, with 15 bases spanning the gap. CDR3 region: CASSFDWSAGKLFF. CDR3 bases: TGTGCCAGCAGTTTTGACTGGTCCGCAGGAAAACTGTTTTTT.

This clonotype was detected once. The chain carries TRBV5-1 and TRBJ2-1; D perhaps matches TRBD2 (6 bases). CDR1 is SGHRS, CDR2 YFSETQ, per germline. V lost 2 bases and J 8 bases, leaving 20 bases between the germline ends. The CDR3 totals 16 residues. The CDR3 nucleotides are TGCGCCAGCAGCTTAAGCTGGAGACTAGGTCTGGATGAGCAGTTCTTC. Protein sequence: CASSLSWRLGLDEQFF.

This clonotype appeared once. V and J are TRBV5-4 and TRBJ2-7, with D maybe TRBD1 (5 bases). The germline V gene encodes CDR1 SGHNT and CDR2 YYREEE (reference sequence). The V end lost 0 bases, the J end lost 0 bases, and 10 bases lay between the germline ends. The CDR3 contains 15 residues. The CDR3 loop reads CASSLEQASSYEQYF. CDR3 nucleotides: TGTGCCAGCAGCTTGGAACAGGCGAGCTCCTACGAGCAGTACTTC.

This chain connects TRBV27 to TRBJ1-5; 8 bases match TRBD1. Germline V gene lookup returns CDR1 MNHEY and CDR2 SMNVEV (reference sequence). The J segment lost 3 bases and the V segment lost 6 bases, leaving 4 bases of the junction unmatched. The CDR3 runs to 14 residues. The CDR3 nucleotides read TGTGCCAGCAGCGACAGGGGATTCAATCAGCCCCAGCATTTT. As protein: CASSDRGFNQPQHF.

This clonotype occurred once. The rearrangement uses TRBV19 and TRBJ1-4; D is uncertain. Germline V gene sequence: CDR1 LNHDA, CDR2 SQIVND (reference sequence). V was clipped by 8 bases and J by 5 bases, with 12 bases between them. This CDR3 is 13 amino acids long. The DNA for the CDR3 is TGTGCCAGTGGCGGACGGGAGAATGAAAAACTGTTTTTT. Translation gives CASGGRENEKLFF.

The chain combines TRBV7-9 with TRBJ2-1; TRBD1 might be the D (6 bases). CDR1 SEHNR and CDR2 FQNEAQ come from the germline V gene (reference sequence). This CDR3 region has 15 residues. Trimming took off 2 bases at V and 2 bases at J, with 10 bases between the two ends. Here the CDR3 DNA reads TGTGCCAGCAGCTTAACAGGGACCACCTACAATGAGCAGTTCTTC. It specifies CASSLTGTTYNEQFF.

The chain combines TRBV4-1 with TRBJ2-3; D ambiguous. Trimming removed 3 bases from V and 3 bases from J, with 13 bases in between. The CDR3 spans 15 residues. CDR1 is MGHRA and CDR2 is YSYEKL in the germline V gene. CDR3: CASSHLRKATDTQYF. Written as DNA, the CDR3 is TGCGCCAGCAGCCATTTGAGGAAGGCGACAGATACGCAGTATTTT.

The chain carries TRBV4-2 and TRBJ2-1; 7 nucleotides match TRBD2. The CDR3 is 14 amino acids. J was trimmed by 7 bases and V by 0 bases; bases with no gene match: 3. Germline assignment: CDR1 LGHNA and CDR2 YNFKEQ. The CDR3 nucleotides read TGTGCCAGCAGCCAAGAGACTAGCTCTAATGAGCAGTTCTTC. This gives the protein CASSQETSSNEQFF.

V gene TRBV13 combines with J gene TRBJ2-2, with no clear D. Germline CDR1 is PRHDT and CDR2 is FYEKMQ (reference sequence). The CDR3 length is 16 residues. Trimming took off 4 bases at V and 5 bases at J, with 17 bases between the two ends. CDR3 bases: TGTGCCAGCAGCTCCGCTCTCGAATCCCAGACCGGGGAGCTGTTTTTT. It encodes CASSSALESQTGELFF.

The V and J genes are TRBV12-5 and TRBJ1-1, with 9 bases fitting TRBD1. Germline CDR1 is LGHNT and CDR2 is FRNRAP. This CDR3 comprises 14 residues. The trim removed 2 bases at V and 5 bases at J, leaving 3 bases unmatched. The CDR3 nucleotides are TGTGCTAGTGGTTTGTCGACAGGGGGGACTGAAGCTTTCTTT. It specifies CASGLSTGGTEAFF.

The chain employs TRBV19 and TRBJ2-7; D is unresolved. Trimming removed 3 bases from V and 3 bases from J, with 9 bases in between. The CDR3 runs to 13 residues. Looked up from germline, CDR1 is LNHDA and CDR2 is SQIVND (reference sequence). The CDR3 region is CASSMSYSYEQYF. The CDR3 region has the DNA TGTGCCAGTAGTATGTCTTACAGCTACGAGCAGTACTTC.

This chain links TRBV7-6 with TRBJ2-1; D unresolved. CDR3 length: 12 residues. The ends were cut back, 5 bases at V and 4 bases at J, with 6 bases in the middle. CDR1 and CDR2 (germline): SGHVS, FNYEAQ. This CDR3 reads CASSAEYNEQFF. In DNA form, the CDR3 reads TGTGCCAGCAGCGCGGAGTACAATGAGCAGTTCTTC.

CDR3 nucleotides: TGTGCCAGCAGTTACTTGGGACAGGCAGGGGTGACAAGCACAGATACGCAGTATTTT. Translated: CASSYLGQAGVTSTDTQYF. The chain employs TRBV6-5 and TRBJ2-3; TRBD1 aligns across 8 bases. V lost 1 base and J lost 0; bases outside the gene matches: 12. Germline assignment: CDR1 MNHEY and CDR2 SVGAGI. The CDR3 sequence is 19 residues long.

The chain employs TRBV27 and TRBJ2-2; D gene unclear. Germline loops: CDR1 MNHEY, CDR2 SMNVEV (reference sequence). V was trimmed by 7 bases and J by 5 bases, leaving 8 bases between them. The CDR3 runs to 12 residues. Here the CDR3 reads CASKSPTGELFF. The CDR3 DNA sequence: TGTGCCAGCAAATCCCCTACCGGGGAGCTGTTTTTT.

This clonotype was seen a single time. The chain is built from TRBV2 and TRBJ2-2; D is unresolved. This CDR3 spans 15 amino acids. The V gene's germline CDR1 is SNHLY and CDR2 FYNNEI. Deletions cut 5 bases from V and 0 bases from J, with 10 bases between. The CDR3 DNA reads as TGTGCCAGCAGTCTCGGACCCACGAACACCGGGGAGCTGTTTTTT. Its translation is CASSLGPTNTGELFF.